This record concerns one T cell receptor (beta chain) sequence. This sample is drawn from a study of blood T cell repertoires in COVID-19. Background on the study: Whether acute or convalescent, the COVID-19 samples came from the United States, Italy and Spain.

As processed by the authors: Reference gene primer amplification gave nucleated cell count estimates. Repertoires were generated with immunoSEQ multiplex PCR, while TCRdb's copy carries only in-frame clones and drops some. V and J calls and clone size are as listed in that table; D and trimming were resolved from the DNA. This sample has around 90,000 clones, with approximately 92% found just once. The CDR3 sequence is 17 residues long. V dropped 5 bases and J dropped 0; count of bases not matched to a gene: 7. Germline V gives CDR1 SGHTA, CDR2 FQGTGA. This clonotype was obtained from a woman aged 55-70 years with active COVID-19. The rearrangement joins TRBV7-3 to TRBJ2-1, with TRBD2 matching over 10 bases. The sequencing sample was made of peripheral blood. The CDR3 nucleotides are TGTGCCAGCAGCGCCCGACTAGCGGGCAGCTCCTACAATGAGCAGTTCTTC. Translation gives CASSARLAGSSYNEQFF.